The 8 T cell receptor beta chains below come from one sample, sequenced in a study of cytomegalovirus exposure and HLA in healthy donors. PCR used 60 Vbeta primers and 13 Jbeta primers. TCRdb's table, derived via immunoSEQ multiplex PCR, lists solely in-frame clones and lacks some. Of some 130,000 clones in the sample, roughly 78% were seen once. The material sequenced was PBMCs. Source of these receptors: a man aged 35-49 years in good health and CMV-seronegative.

This clone was observed a handful of times. The gene calls are TRBV6-1 and TRBJ2-7, with 9 bases aligning to TRBD1. The CDR3 sequence is 14 residues long. Germline V gene lookup returns CDR1 MNHNS and CDR2 SASEGT. J gave up 2 bases and V 6 bases, and 5 bases lay outside the gene matches. CDR3 region: CASRPDRGTYEQYF. CDR3 nucleotide sequence: TGTGCCAGCAGGCCCGACAGGGGGACCTACGAGCAGTACTTC.

This rearrangement joins TRBV19 to TRBJ1-1; D is unresolved. The CDR3 is 13 amino acids. V lost 3 bases and J 7 bases, leaving 12 bases between the germline ends. CDR1 is LNHDA, CDR2 SQIVND, per germline (reference sequence). The CDR3 DNA is TGTGCCAGTAGTATCGGTTCGCGATTTGAAGCTTTCTTT. Its translation: CASSIGSRFEAFF.

The chain is built from TRBV10-2 and TRBJ1-2, with D unresolved. This CDR3 has 14 amino acids. Trimming removed 4 bases at V and 8 bases at J, with 17 bases between. From germline, CDR1 is WSHSY and CDR2 SAAADI. This CDR3 reads CASSAVDFGGGYTF. Here the CDR3 DNA reads TGCGCCAGCAGTGCAGTGGACTTCGGCGGCGGCTACACCTTC.

This CDR3 reads CASRLAETYNEQFF. CDR3 sequence (DNA): TGTGCCAGCCGACTAGCGGAGACCTACAATGAGCAGTTCTTC. The chain carries TRBV7-8 and TRBJ2-1; 9 bases line up with TRBD2. The V gene's germline CDR1 is SGHVS and CDR2 FQNEAQ. J gave up 2 bases and V 8 bases, and 4 bases lay outside the gene matches. This CDR3 has 14 amino acids. Full variable domain (rest looked up from reference TRBV7-8 and TRBJ2-1): GAGVSQSPRYKVAKRGQDVALRCDPISGHVSLFWYQQALGQGPEFLTYFQNEAQLDKSGLPSDRFFAERPEGSVSTLKIQRTQQEDSAVYLCASRLAETYNEQFFGPGTRLTVL.

Notes on this clone: Relative to the germline gene, one junction end is altered; a read error may explain this. The V and J genes are TRBV7-9 and TRBJ2-7; the D gene is possibly TRBD2 (6 bases). The CDR3 length is 12 residues. Germline CDR1 reads SEHNR; CDR2 reads FQNEAQ (reference sequence). CDR3 sequence (DNA): TGTTCCAGCAGCTGGGGGACTGCCGAGCAGTACTTC. Its protein is CSSSWGTAEQYF.

This chain connects TRBV28 to TRBJ1-1, with a weak D call TRBD1 (5 bases). The germline CDR1 and CDR2 sequences are MDHEN and SYDVKM. The CDR3 has 17 amino acids. V lost 5 bases, J lost 0 bases, and 19 bases lay in between. CDR3 region: CASSPPGLGAMNTEAFF. The CDR3 DNA reads TGTGCCAGCAGTCCACCAGGTTTAGGGGCCATGAACACTGAAGCTTTCTTT.

The V call is TRBV5-8, the J call TRBJ2-1, with D tentatively TRBD1 (6 bases). CDR3 length equals 16 residues. In germline, CDR1 is SGHTS, CDR2 YDEGEE. V was pared by 4 bases and J by 6 bases, with 20 bases between. In nucleotides, the CDR3 is TGTGCCAGCAGCGAAGTACAGGGTAGCTGGGTCAATGAGCAGTTCTTC. It codes for CASSEVQGSWVNEQFF. The variable domain in full, with the rest retrieved from reference TRBV5-8 and TRBJ2-1, is EAGVTQSPTHLIKTRGQQATLRCSPISGHTSVYWYQQALGLGLQFLLWYDEGEERNRGNFPPRFSGRQFPNYSSELNVNALELEDSALYLCASSEVQGSWVNEQFFGPGTRLTVL.

The chain recombines TRBV2 with TRBJ1-5; D may be TRBD1 (6 bases). Per the germline V gene, CDR1 is SNHLY and CDR2 is FYNNEI. This CDR3 has 14 amino acids. Trimming left V 7 bases short and J 6 bases short, with 16 bases between. As DNA, the CDR3 is TGTGCCAGCAATGGGGGCCGGGGTGGTCAGCCCCAGCATTTT. Translated: CASNGGRGGQPQHF.